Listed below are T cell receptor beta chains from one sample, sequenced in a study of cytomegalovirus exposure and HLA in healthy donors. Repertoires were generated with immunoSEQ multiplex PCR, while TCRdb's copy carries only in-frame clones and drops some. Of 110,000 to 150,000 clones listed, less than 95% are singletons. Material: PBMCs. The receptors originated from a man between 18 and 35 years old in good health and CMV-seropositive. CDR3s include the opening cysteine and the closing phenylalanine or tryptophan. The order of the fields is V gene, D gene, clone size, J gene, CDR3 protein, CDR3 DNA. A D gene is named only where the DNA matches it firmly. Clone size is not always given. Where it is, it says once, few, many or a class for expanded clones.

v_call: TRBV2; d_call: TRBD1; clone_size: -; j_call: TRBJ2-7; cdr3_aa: CASSLTGTGSYEQYF; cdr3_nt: TGTGCCAGCAGTTTGACCGGGACAGGATCCTACGAGCAGTACTTC
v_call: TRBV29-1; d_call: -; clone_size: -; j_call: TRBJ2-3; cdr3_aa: CSATRAYTDTQYF; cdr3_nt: TGCAGCGCGACCAGGGCCTACACAGATACGCAGTATTTT
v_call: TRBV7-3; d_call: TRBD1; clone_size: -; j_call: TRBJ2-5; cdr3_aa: CASSLDRAQETQYF; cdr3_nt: TGTGCCAGCAGCTTAGACAGGGCTCAAGAGACCCAGTACTTC
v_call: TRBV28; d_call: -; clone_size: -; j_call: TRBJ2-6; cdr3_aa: CASGAPGANVLTF; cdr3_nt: TGTGCCAGCGGAGCGCCTGGGGCCAACGTCCTGACTTTC
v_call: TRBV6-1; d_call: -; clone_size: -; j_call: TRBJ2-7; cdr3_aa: CASSEVSGSSYEQYF; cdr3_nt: TGTGCCAGCAGTGAAGTTTCCGGGAGCTCCTACGAGCAGTACTTC
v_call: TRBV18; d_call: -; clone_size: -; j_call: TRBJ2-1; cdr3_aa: CASSPTRESNEQFF; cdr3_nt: TGTGCCAGCTCACCAACCCGGGAGAGCAATGAGCAGTTCTTC
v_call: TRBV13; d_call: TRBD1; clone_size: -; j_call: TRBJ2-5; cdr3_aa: CASSRTGAEETQYF; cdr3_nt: TGTGCCAGCAGCCGGACAGGGGCCGAAGAGACCCAGTACTTC
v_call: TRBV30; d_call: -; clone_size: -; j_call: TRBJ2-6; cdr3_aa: CAWSSGGSSGANVLTF; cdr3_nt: TGTGCCTGGAGTTCAGGGGGGTCGTCTGGGGCCAACGTCCTGACTTTC
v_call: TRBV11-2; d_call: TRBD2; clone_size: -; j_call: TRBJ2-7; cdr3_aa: CASRGLAGRASYEQYF; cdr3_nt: TGTGCCAGCAGAGGACTAGCGGGCAGGGCTTCCTACGAGCAGTACTTC
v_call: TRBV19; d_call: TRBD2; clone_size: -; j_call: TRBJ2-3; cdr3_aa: CASSNSGSWTDTQYF; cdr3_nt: TGTGCCAGTAGCAATAGCGGGAGCTGGACAGATACGCAGTATTTT
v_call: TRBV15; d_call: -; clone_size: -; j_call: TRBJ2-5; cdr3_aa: CATSREGNARETQYF; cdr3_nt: TGTGCCACCAGCAGAGAAGGAAATGCTAGAGAGACCCAGTACTTC
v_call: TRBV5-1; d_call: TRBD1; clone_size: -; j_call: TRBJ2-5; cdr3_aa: CASTVTGQETQYF; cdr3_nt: TGCGCCAGCACCGTGACAGGGCAAGAGACCCAGTACTTC
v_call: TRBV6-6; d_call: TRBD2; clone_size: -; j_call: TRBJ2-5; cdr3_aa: CASRPFSGSRETQYF; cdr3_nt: TGTGCCAGCAGACCTTTTAGCGGGAGTAGAGAGACCCAGTACTTC
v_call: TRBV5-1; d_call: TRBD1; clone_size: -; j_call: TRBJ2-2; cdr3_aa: CASRLDAGQGNTGELFF; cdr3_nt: TGCGCCAGCAGGTTGGACGCGGGACAGGGGAACACCGGGGAGCTGTTTTTT
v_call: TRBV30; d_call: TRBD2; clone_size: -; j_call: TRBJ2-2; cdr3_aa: CAWSWGLGRTGELFF; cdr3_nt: TGTGCCTGGAGTTGGGGACTAGGAAGGACCGGGGAGCTGTTTTTT
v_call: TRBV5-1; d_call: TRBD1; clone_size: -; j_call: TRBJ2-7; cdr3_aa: CASSRQGSYEQYF; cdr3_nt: TGCGCCAGCAGCCGACAGGGGTCCTACGAGCAGTACTTC
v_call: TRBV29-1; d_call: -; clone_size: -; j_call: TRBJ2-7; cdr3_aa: CSARVGLDEQYF; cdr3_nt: TGCAGCGCCCGGGTGGGTCTAGACGAGCAGTACTTC
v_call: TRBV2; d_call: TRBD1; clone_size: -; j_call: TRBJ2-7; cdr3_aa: CARSSPSNPITGDPPYEQYF; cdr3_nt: TGTGCCAGATCATCCCCATCCAACCCCATAACAGGGGACCCCCCTTACGAGCAGTACTTC
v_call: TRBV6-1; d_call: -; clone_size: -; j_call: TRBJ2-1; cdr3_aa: CASSASVSRHEQFF; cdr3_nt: TGTGCCAGCAGTGCTAGCGTCTCCCGACATGAGCAGTTCTTC
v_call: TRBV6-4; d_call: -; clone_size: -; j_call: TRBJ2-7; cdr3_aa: CASSDCGGYEQYF; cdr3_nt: TGTGCCAGCAGTGACTGTGGAGGGTACGAGCAGTACTTC
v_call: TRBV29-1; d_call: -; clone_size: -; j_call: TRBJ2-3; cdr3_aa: CSVEDKGDEVSTDTQYF; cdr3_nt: TGCAGCGTTGAAGATAAGGGGGATGAGGTCAGCACAGATACGCAGTATTTT
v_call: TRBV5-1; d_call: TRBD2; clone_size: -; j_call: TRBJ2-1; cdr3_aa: CASSLAGGDNEQFF; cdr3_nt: TGCGCCAGTTCCCTAGCGGGAGGCGACAATGAGCAGTTCTTC
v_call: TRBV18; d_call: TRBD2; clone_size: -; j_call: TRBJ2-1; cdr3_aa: CASSPRVREAYNEQFF; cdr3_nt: TGTGCCAGCTCACCTAGGGTACGGGAGGCCTACAATGAGCAGTTCTTC
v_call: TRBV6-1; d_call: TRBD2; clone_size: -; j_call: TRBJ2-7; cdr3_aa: CASHTPGLVSEQYF; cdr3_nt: TGTGCCAGCCACACTCCGGGACTAGTCTCCGAGCAGTACTTC
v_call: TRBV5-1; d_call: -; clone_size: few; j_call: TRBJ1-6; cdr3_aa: CASSLEGDSDSPLHF; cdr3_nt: TGCGCCAGCAGCTTGGAAGGGGATTCTGATTCACCCCTCCACTTT